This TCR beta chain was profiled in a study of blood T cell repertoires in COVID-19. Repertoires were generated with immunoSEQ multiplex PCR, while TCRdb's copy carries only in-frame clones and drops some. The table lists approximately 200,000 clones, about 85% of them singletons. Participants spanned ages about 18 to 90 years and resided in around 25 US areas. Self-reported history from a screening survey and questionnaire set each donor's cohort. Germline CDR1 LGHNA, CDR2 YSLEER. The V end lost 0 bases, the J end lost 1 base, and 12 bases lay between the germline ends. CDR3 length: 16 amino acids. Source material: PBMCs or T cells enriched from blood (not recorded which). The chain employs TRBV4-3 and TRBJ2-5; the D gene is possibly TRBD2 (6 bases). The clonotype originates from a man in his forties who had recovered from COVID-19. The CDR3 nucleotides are TGCGCCAGCAGCCAAGATTGGGCGGGACTCCAAGAGACCCAGTACTTC. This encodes CASSQDWAGLQETQYF.